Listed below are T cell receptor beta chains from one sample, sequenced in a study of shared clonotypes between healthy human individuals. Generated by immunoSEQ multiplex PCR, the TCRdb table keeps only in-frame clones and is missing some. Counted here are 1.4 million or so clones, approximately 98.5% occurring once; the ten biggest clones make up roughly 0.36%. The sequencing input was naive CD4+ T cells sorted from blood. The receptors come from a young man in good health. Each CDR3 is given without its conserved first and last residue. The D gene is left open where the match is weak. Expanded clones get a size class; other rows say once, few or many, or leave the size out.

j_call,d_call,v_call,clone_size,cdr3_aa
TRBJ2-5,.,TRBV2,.,ASSAITGKETQY
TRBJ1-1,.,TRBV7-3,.,ASSLLGWGNTEAF
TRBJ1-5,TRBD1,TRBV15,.,ATSRRDRGSDQPQH
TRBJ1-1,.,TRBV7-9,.,ASSLAGDTEAF
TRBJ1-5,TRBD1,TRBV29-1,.,SVQTGTGNQPQH
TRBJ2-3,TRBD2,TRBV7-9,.,ASSLESSGSPGRTDTQY
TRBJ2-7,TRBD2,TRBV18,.,ASSPKTSAYEQY
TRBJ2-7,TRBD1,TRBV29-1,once,SVNIGQGAYEQY
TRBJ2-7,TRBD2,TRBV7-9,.,ASSLGALAGSKYEQY
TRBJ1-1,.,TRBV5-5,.,ASSLAQGQSLPNTEAF
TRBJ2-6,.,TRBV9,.,ASSLSGGSGANVLT
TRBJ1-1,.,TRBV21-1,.,ASSNRTGPSIEAF
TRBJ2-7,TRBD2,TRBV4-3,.,ASSQDLAGGPNYEQY
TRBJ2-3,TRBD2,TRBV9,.,ASSVTSGRQATDTQY
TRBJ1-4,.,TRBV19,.,ASSVTGTDEKLF
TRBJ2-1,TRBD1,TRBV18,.,ASSKSGTGMNEQF
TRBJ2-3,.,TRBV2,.,ASSEATTQGTQY
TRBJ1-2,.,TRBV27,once,ASSSTRKSYYGYT
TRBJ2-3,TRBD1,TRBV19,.,ASSIGTVTDTQY
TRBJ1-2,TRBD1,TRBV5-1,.,ASSAEAGTGAMQYT
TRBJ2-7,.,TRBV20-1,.,SAYNSYEQY
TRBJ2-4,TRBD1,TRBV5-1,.,ASSLGQGVDIQY
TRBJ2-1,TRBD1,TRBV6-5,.,ASSFPGQGDEQF
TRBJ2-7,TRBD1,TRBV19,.,ASSITGTVSYEQY
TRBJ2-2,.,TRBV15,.,ATSRKYTGELF
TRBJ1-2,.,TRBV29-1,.,SVEGSMYGYT
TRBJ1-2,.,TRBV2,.,ASSVYSSGTGSYYGYT